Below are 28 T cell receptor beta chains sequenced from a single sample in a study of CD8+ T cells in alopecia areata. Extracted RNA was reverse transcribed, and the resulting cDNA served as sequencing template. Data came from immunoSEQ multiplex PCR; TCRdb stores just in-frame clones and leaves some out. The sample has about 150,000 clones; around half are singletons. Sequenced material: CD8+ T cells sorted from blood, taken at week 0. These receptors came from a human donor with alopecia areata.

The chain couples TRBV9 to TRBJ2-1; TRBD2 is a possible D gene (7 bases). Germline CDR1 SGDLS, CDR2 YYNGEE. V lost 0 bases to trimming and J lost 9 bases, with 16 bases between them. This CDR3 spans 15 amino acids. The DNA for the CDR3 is TGTGCCAGCAGCGTAGAGGGCGGGGGCCGCGGTGAGCAGTTCTTC. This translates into CASSVEGGGRGEQFF.

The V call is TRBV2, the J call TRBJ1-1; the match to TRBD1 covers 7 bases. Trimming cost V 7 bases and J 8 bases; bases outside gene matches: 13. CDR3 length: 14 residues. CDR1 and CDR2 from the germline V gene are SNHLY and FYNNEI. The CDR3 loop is CASTSKIQGTEAFF. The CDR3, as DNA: TGTGCCAGCACCTCGAAAATACAGGGGACAGAAGCTTTCTTT.

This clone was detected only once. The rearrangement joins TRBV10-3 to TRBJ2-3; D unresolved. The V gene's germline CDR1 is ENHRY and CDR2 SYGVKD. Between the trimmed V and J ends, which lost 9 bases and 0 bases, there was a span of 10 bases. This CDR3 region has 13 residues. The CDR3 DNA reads TGTGCCATATCACATGTGAGCACAGATACGCAGTATTTT. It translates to CAISHVSTDTQYF.

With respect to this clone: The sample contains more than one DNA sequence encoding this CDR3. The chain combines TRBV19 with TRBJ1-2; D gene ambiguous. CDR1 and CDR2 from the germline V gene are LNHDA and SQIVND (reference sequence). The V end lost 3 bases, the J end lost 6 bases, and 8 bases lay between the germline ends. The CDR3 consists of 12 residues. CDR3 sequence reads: CASSIGGNGYTF. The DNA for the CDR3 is TGTGCCAGTAGTATTGGAGGGAATGGCTACACCTTC.

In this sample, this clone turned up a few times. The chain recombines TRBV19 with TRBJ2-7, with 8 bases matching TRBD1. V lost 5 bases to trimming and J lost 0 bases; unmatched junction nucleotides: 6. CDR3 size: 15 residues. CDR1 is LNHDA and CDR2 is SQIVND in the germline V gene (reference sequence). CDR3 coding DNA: TGTGCCAGTAGTCCTCGGACAGGGAGCTCCTACGAGCAGTACTTC. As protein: CASSPRTGSSYEQYF.

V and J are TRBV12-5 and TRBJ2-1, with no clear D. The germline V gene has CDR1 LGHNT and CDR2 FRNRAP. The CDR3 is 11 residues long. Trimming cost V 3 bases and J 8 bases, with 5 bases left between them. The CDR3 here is CASGLAYEQFF. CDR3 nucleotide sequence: TGTGCTAGTGGTTTAGCGTATGAGCAGTTCTTC.

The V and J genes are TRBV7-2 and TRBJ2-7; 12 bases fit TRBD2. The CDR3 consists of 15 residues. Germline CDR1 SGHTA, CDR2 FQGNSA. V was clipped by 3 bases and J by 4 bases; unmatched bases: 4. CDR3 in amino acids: CASSLLAGGRYEQYF. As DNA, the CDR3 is TGTGCCAGCAGCTTGCTAGCGGGGGGGCGATACGAGCAGTACTTC.

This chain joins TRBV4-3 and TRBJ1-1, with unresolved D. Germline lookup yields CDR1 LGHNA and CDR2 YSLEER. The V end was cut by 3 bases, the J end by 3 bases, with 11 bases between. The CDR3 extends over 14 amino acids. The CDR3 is CASSHTEGHTEAFF. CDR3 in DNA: TGCGCCAGCAGCCATACCGAGGGCCACACTGAAGCTTTCTTT.

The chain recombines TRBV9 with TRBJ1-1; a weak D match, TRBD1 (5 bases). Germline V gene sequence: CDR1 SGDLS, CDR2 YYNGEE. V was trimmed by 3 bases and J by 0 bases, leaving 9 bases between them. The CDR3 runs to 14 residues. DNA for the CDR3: TGTGCCAGCAGCGATGGGGCGATGAACACTGAAGCTTTCTTT. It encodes CASSDGAMNTEAFF.

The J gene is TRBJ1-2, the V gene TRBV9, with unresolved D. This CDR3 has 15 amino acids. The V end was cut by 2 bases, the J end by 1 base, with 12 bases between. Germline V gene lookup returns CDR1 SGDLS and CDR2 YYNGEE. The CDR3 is CASSVGNSGNYGYTF. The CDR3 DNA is TGTGCCAGCAGCGTGGGGAACAGCGGTAACTATGGCTACACCTTC.

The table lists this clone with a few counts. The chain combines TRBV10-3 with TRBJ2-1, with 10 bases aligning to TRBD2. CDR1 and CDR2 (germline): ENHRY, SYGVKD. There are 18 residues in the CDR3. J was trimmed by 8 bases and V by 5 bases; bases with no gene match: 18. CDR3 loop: CAISNQDSTSGVWDEQFF. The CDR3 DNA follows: TGTGCCATCAGTAACCAAGACTCTACTAGCGGGGTATGGGATGAGCAGTTCTTC.

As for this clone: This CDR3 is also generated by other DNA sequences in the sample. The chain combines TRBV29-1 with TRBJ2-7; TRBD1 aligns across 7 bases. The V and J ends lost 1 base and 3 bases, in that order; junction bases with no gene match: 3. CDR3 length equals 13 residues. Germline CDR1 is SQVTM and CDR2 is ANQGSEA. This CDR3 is CSVEGGQNYEQYF. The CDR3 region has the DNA TGCAGCGTTGAAGGGGGACAGAACTACGAGCAGTACTTC.

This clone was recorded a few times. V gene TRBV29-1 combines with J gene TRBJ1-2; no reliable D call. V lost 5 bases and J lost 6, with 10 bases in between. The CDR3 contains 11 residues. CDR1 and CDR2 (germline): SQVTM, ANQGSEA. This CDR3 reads CSVPTLNGYTF. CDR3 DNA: TGCAGCGTTCCGACGCTGAATGGCTACACCTTC.

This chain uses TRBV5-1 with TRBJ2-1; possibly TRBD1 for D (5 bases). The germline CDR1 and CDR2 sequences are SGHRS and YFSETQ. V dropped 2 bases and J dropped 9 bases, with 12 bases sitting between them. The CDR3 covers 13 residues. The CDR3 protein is CASSFTGTGEQFF. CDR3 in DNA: TGCGCCAGCAGCTTTACAGGTACGGGTGAGCAGTTCTTC. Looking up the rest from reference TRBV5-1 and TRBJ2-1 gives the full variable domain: KAGVTQTPRYLIKTRGQQVTLSCSPISGHRSVSWYQQTPGQGLQFLFEYFSETQRNKGNFPGRFSGRQFSNSRSEMNVSTLELGDSALYLCASSFTGTGEQFFGPGTRLTVL.

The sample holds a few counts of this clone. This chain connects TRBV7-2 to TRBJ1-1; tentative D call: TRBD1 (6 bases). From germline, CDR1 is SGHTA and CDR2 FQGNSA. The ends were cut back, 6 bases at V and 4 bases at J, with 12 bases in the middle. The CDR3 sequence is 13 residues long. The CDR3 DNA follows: TGTGCCAGCAGATACTTAGGGGGCACTGAAGCTTTCTTT. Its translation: CASRYLGGTEAFF.

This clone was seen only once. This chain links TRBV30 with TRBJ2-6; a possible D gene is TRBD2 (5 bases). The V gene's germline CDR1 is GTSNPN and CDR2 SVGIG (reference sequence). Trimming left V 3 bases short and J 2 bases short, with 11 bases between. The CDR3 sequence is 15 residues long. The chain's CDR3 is CAWSEVRAGANVLTF. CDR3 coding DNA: TGTGCCTGGAGCGAGGTGAGGGCTGGGGCCAACGTCCTGACTTTC.

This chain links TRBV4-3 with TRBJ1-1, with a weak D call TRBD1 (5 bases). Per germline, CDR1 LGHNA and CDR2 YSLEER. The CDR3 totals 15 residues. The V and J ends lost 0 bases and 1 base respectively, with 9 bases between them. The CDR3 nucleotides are TGCGCCAGCAGCCAAGAATTGACAGAGAACACTGAAGCTTTCTTT. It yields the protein CASSQELTENTEAFF.

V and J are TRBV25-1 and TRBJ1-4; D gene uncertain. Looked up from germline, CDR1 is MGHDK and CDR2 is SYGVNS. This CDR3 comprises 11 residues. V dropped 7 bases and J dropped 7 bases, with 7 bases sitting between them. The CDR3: CASTDGEKLFF. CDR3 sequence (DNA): TGTGCCAGCACGGATGGTGAAAAACTGTTTTTT.

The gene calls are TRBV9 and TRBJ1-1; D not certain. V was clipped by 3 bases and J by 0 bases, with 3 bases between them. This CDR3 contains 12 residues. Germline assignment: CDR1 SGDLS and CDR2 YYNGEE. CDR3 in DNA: TGTGCCAGCAGCGCTGTGAACACTGAAGCTTTCTTT. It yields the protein CASSAVNTEAFF.

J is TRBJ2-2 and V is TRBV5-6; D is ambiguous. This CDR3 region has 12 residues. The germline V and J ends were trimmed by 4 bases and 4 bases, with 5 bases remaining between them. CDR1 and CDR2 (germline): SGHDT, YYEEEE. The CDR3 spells CASSPTTGELFF. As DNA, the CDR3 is TGTGCCAGCAGCCCCACCACCGGGGAGCTGTTTTTT. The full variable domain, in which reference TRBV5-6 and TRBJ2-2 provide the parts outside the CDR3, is DAGVTQSPTHLIKTRGQQVTLRCSPKSGHDTVSWYQQALGQGPQFIFQYYEEEERQRGNFPDRFSGHQFPNYSSELNVNALLLGDSALYLCASSPTTGELFFGEGSRLTVL.

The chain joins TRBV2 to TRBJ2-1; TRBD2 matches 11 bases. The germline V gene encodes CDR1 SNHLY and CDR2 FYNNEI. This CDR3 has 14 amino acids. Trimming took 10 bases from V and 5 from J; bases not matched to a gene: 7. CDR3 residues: CATLTSGEHNEQFF. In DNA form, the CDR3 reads TGTGCCACCCTGACTAGCGGGGAGCACAATGAGCAGTTCTTC.

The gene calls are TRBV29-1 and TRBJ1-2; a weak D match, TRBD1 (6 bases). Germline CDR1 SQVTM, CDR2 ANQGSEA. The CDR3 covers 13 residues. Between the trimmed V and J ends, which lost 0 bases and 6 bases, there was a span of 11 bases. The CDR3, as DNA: TGCAGCGTTGAAGATACAGGGATGGATGGCTACACCTTC. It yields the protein CSVEDTGMDGYTF.

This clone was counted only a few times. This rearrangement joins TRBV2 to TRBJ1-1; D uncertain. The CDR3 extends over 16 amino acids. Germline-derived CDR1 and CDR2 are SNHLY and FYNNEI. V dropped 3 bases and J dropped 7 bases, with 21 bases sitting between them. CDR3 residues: CASSDSAQPYRFEAFF. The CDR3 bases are TGTGCCAGCAGTGATTCTGCCCAACCGTACCGATTTGAAGCTTTCTTT.

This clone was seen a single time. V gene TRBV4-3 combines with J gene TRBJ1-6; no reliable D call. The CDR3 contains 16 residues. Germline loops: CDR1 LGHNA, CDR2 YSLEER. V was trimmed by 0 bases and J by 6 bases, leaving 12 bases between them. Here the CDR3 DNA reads TGCGCCAGCAGCCAAGACCCGAAGGTGATTAATTCACCCCTCCACTTT. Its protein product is CASSQDPKVINSPLHF.

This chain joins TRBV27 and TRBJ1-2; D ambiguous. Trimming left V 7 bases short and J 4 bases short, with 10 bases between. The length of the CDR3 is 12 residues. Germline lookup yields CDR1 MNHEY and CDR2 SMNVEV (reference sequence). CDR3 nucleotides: TGTGCCAGCAAAGGGCAAAGCTATGGCTACACCTTC. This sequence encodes CASKGQSYGYTF.

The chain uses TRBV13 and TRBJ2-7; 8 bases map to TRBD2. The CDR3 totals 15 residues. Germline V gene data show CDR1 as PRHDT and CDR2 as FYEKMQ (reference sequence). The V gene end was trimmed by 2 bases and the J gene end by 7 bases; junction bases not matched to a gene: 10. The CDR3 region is CASSLWASGPWEQYF. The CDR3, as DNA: TGTGCCAGCAGCTTATGGGCTAGCGGGCCCTGGGAGCAGTACTTC.

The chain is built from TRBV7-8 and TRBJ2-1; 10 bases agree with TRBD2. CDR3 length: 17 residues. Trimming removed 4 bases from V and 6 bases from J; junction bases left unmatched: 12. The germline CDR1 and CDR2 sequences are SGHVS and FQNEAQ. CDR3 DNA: TGTGCCAGCAGCTCCCCAGGACTAGCGGAAATCGGCAATGAGCAGTTCTTC. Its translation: CASSSPGLAEIGNEQFF. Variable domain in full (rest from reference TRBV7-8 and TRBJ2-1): GAGVSQSPRYKVAKRGQDVALRCDPISGHVSLFWYQQALGQGPEFLTYFQNEAQLDKSGLPSDRFFAERPEGSVSTLKIQRTQQEDSAVYLCASSSPGLAEIGNEQFFGPGTRLTVL.

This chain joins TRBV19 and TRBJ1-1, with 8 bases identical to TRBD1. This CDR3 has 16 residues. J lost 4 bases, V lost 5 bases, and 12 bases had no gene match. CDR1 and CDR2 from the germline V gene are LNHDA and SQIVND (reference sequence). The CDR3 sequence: CASSDPFGQGSTEAFF. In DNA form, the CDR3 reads TGTGCCAGTAGTGATCCATTCGGACAGGGAAGCACTGAAGCTTTCTTT.